A single sample is the source of the 3 T cell receptor beta chains below, sequenced in a study of blood T cell repertoires in COVID-19 (TCRdb year 2020). Preparation of the library involved the immunoSEQ multiplex PCR assay. The table comes from immuneACCESS by way of TCRdb, which keeps in-frame sequences with V and J called. Part of the clones is missing from these tables; in studies checked, under half for an unresolved V gene and the rest for unknown reasons. The sample table records 59,000 or so clones; around 82% of these occur just once. Roughly 7% of the sample rests with the top ten. Sequencing was done on a sample of peripheral blood. These receptors were obtained from a man aged 55 to 70 with acute or convalescent COVID-19.

V and J are TRBV7-9 and TRBJ1-4, with TRBD1 identical over 9 bases. The length of the CDR3 is 14 residues. Germline lookup yields CDR1 SEHNR and CDR2 FQNEAQ (reference sequence). V trimming: 4 bases; J trimming: 8 bases; junction bases outside the gene matches: 5. The CDR3 is CASSSDRGGEKLFF. CDR3 DNA: TGTGCCAGCAGCTCGGACAGGGGTGGAGAAAAACTGTTTTTT.

On this clone: Other nucleotide sequences in the sample specify the same CDR3. The chain links TRBV5-1 to TRBJ1-6; D gene unclear. Trimming left V 2 bases short and J 0 bases short, with 3 bases between. Germline CDR1 and CDR2: SGHRS and YFSETQ. This CDR3 is 14 amino acids long. CDR3 bases: TGCGCCAGCAGCTTTAGCTCCTATAATTCACCCCTCCACTTT. It translates to CASSFSSYNSPLHF.

The chain is built from TRBV27 and TRBJ2-5, with 8 bases lining up with TRBD2. The V segment lost 5 bases and the J segment 4 bases; nucleotides outside the gene matches: 6. The CDR3 length is 14 residues. Per the germline V gene, CDR1 is MNHEY and CDR2 is SMNVEV (reference sequence). CDR3 amino acids: CASSHRGGTETQYF. In nucleotides, the CDR3 is TGTGCCAGCAGTCACCGGGGGGGTACAGAGACCCAGTACTTC.